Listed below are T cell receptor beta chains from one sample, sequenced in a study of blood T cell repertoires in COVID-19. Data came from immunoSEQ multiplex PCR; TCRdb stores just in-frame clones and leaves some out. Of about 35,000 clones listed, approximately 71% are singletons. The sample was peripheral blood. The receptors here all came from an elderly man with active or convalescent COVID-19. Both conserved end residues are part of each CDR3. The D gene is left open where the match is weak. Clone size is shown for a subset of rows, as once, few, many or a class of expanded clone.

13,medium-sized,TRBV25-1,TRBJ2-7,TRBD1,TGTGCCAGCAGTGGAGGACAGGGCTACGAGCAGTACTTC,CASSGGQGYEQYF
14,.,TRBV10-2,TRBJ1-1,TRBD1,TGCGCCAGCAACAGGGACAGGAGAAACACTGAAGCTTTCTTT,CASNRDRRNTEAFF
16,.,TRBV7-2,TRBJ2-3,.,TGTGCCAGCAGCCCAACCGGACGGGGTTATGAAGATACGCAGTATTTT,CASSPTGRGYEDTQYF
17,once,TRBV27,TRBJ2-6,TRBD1,TGTGCCAGCAGTTCTTATGGACAGGGGGGTGGGGCCAACGTCCTGACTTTC,CASSSYGQGGGANVLTF
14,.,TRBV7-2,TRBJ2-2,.,TGTGCCAGCAACAGGGGGGGTAGCACCGGGGAGCTGTTTTTT,CASNRGGSTGELFF
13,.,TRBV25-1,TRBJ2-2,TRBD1,TGTGCCAGCCAGACAGGGGTCACCGGGGAGCTGTTTTTT,CASQTGVTGELFF
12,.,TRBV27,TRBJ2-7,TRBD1,TGTGCCACCGCGGACAGGGGCGACGAGCAGTACTTC,CATADRGDEQYF
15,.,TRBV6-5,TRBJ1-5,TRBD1,TGTGCCAGCGACAAGACAGGGGGCGAGACTCAGCCCCAGCATTTT,CASDKTGGETQPQHF
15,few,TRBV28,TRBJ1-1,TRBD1,TGTGCCAGCAGTTTATTGGGACAGGGGTGGACTGAAGCTTTCTTT,CASSLLGQGWTEAFF
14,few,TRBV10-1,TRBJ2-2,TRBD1,TGCGCCAGCAGTCTACAGGGGGGCAGCGGGGAGCTGTTTTTT,CASSLQGGSGELFF
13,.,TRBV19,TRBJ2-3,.,TGTGCCAGTAGGGACAGAGCCACAGATACGCAGTATTTT,CASRDRATDTQYF
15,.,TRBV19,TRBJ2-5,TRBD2,TGTGCCAGTAGTCCGTCAAATAGCGGGACGGAGACCCAGTACTTC,CASSPSNSGTETQYF
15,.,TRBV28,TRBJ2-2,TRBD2,TGTGCCAGCAGTTTAACTAGCGGGAACACCGGGGAGCTGTTTTTT,CASSLTSGNTGELFF
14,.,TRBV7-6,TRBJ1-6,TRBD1,TGTGCCAGCAGCTTGGGACAGCTTAATTCACCCCTCCACTTT,CASSLGQLNSPLHF
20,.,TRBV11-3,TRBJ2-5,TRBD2,TGTGCCAGCAGCTTAGAACCCGTGACTAGCGGGACCAAAAGCCAAGAGACCCAGTACTTC,CASSLEPVTSGTKSQETQYF
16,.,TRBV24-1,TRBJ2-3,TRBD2,TGTGCCACCAGTGATTTGAAACAGCGGGAGATAGATACGCAGTATTTT,CATSDLKQREIDTQYF
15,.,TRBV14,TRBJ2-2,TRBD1,TGTGCCAGCAGCCCAACCGGGACAGCAACCGGGGAGCTGTTTTTT,CASSPTGTATGELFF
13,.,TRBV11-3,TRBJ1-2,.,TGTGCCAGCAGCCTACAGAGTAACTATGGCTACACCTTC,CASSLQSNYGYTF
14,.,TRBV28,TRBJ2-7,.,TGTGCCCCCTCAGATTGGAGGGCCTCCTACGAGCAGTACTTC,CAPSDWRASYEQYF
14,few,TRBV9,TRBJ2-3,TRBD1,TGTGCCAGCAGCGTAGTACAGGGGGGAGATACGCAGTATTTT,CASSVVQGGDTQYF
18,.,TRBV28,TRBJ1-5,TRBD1,TGTGCCAGCAGTTCGTGGCCCACAGGGGGATTTAGGAATCAGCCCCAGCATTTT,CASSSWPTGGFRNQPQHF
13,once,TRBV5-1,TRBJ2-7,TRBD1,TGCGCCAGCGGCCGGGACAGGGTGTACGAGCAGTACTTC,CASGRDRVYEQYF
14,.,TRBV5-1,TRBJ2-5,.,TGCGCCAGCAGCTTGTCGGTAGCTCGAGAGACCCAGTACTTC,CASSLSVARETQYF
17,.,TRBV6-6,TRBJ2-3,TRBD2,TGTGCCAGCAGTCGGACTAGCGGGAGGGCCGTTCCAGATACGCAGTATTTT,CASSRTSGRAVPDTQYF
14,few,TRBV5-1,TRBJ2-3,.,TGCGCCAGCAGCTTGGCAGGGGACACAGATACGCAGTATTTT,CASSLAGDTDTQYF
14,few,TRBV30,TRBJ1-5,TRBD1,TGTGCCTGGATCGCGACAGGGTACCAATCATGCTGGTATTTT,CAWIATGYQSCWYF
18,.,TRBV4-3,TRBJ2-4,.,TGCGCCAGCAGCCAAGCCTCTCCCAAAGGGGGAACCAAAAACATTCAGTACTTC,CASSQASPKGGTKNIQYF
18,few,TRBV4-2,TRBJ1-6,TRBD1,TGTGCCAGCAGCCACGCAGGAGGACAGGGTAGACGAGAGTCACCCCTCCACTTT,CASSHAGGQGRRESPLHF
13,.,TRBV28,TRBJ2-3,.,TGTACCACCAGGCGGGCCCCGACAGATACGCAGTATTTT,CTTRRAPTDTQYF
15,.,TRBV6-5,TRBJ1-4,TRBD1,TGTGCCAGCAGTTACTCGGGACAGCGGAATGAAAAACTGTTTTTT,CASSYSGQRNEKLFF
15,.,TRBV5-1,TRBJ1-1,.,TGCGCCAGCAGCTCTACGACAGGAATGAACACTGAAGCTTTCTTT,CASSSTTGMNTEAFF
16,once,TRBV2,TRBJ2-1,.,TGTGCCAGCAGTGATCAGGACGGACTTTCCTACAATGAGCAGTTCTTC,CASSDQDGLSYNEQFF
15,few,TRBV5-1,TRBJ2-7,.,TGCGCCAGCAGCAGGGACGGCGGGAACTCCTACGAGCAGTACTTC,CASSRDGGNSYEQYF